Each of the 30 T cell receptor beta chains below was sequenced from the same sample in a study of T cells expressing NK-cell markers. TCRdb re-called the 5' RACE reads and gives one entry per CDR3 protein, without DNA. This table holds some 340,000 distinct CDR3 sequences. Sequencing used blood T cells: a sorted CD56 or NKG2C T cell subset, CD4+ or CD8+ T cells, or bulk PBMC T cells (not recorded which). All receptors come from a man aged 18-75 years in good health.

CDR3 region: CSASWDRRDNEQFF. The chain carries TRBV20-1 and TRBJ2-1; lacking DNA, the TRBD1 call made by TCRdb goes unchecked. CDR3 size: 14 residues. The germline CDR1 and CDR2 sequences are DFQATT and SNEGSKA (reference sequence).

The V and J genes are TRBV2 and TRBJ2-3; TCRdb calls TRBD2, which cannot be checked without DNA. Germline CDR1 and CDR2: SNHLY and FYNNEI. CDR3 length: 14 residues. This CDR3 is CASSVLASTDTQYF. Drawing the rest from reference TRBV2 and TRBJ2-3, the complete variable domain is EPEVTQTPSHQVTQMGQEVILRCVPISNHLYFYWYRQILGQKVEFLVSFYNNEISEKSEIFDDQFSVERPDGSNFTLKIRSTKLEDSAMYFCASSVLASTDTQYFGPGTRLTVL.

The V gene is TRBV6-5, the J gene TRBJ2-7; the TCRdb D gene call, TRBD1, has no DNA to confirm it. The CDR3 length is 13 residues. Per the germline V gene, CDR1 is MNHEY and CDR2 is SVGAGI. The CDR3 spells CASSSGQGGEQYF.

V and J are TRBV10-3 and TRBJ1-5; the TCRdb call, TRBD1, lacks DNA for checking. The CDR3 contains 17 residues. Germline V gene data show CDR1 as ENHRY and CDR2 as SYGVKD. This CDR3 reads CASSEFPGTVDNQPQHF.

The chain recombines TRBV6-5 with TRBJ1-5; TCRdb lists TRBD1, though no DNA is available to test this call. CDR1 and CDR2 from the germline V gene are MNHEY and SVGAGI. CDR3 length equals 19 residues. CDR3 region: CASSSPGQGALMRNQPQHF.

The V gene is TRBV7-8, the J gene TRBJ1-1. CDR1 and CDR2 (germline): SGHVS, FQNEAQ. The CDR3 sequence is 14 residues long. The CDR3 reads CASSLGRKSTEAFF.

The chain carries TRBV9 and TRBJ2-3; the D call of TRBD1 rests on TCRdb alone, since no DNA is present to check it. This CDR3 has 15 amino acids. The germline V gene encodes CDR1 SGDLS and CDR2 YYNGEE. CDR3 region: CASSVRKIRGDTQYF.

The chain has TRBV18 and TRBJ2-3. The CDR3 has 18 residues. CDR1 is KGHSH, CDR2 LQKENI, per germline. CDR3 protein: CASSHSSAYGDSTDTQYF.

CDR3 amino acids: CASSPGTGSVQETQYF. The J gene is TRBJ2-5, the V gene TRBV5-1; the TCRdb call, TRBD1, lacks DNA for checking. Looked up from germline, CDR1 is SGHRS and CDR2 is YFSETQ. CDR3 length: 16 residues.

V usage is TRBV5-6 and J usage is TRBJ2-3; TCRdb selects TRBD1, and the lack of DNA leaves this call unchecked. CDR1 is SGHDT, CDR2 YYEEEE, per germline. This CDR3 comprises 14 residues. CDR3 loop: CASSLSPGGDTQYF. The full variable domain, rest sourced from reference TRBV5-6 and TRBJ2-3, is DAGVTQSPTHLIKTRGQQVTLRCSPKSGHDTVSWYQQALGQGPQFIFQYYEEEERQRGNFPDRFSGHQFPNYSSELNVNALLLGDSALYLCASSLSPGGDTQYFGPGTRLTVL.

This rearrangement joins TRBV5-1 to TRBJ1-1; TCRdb picks TRBD1, but there is no DNA to check that call. CDR1 and CDR2 (germline): SGHRS, YFSETQ. The CDR3 is made up of 13 amino acids. CDR3 sequence reads: CASSSGQGTEAFF.

The chain employs TRBV5-5 and TRBJ1-2; the TRBD1 assignment by TCRdb is unverifiable without DNA. The CDR3 has 16 residues. The germline V gene encodes CDR1 SGHKS and CDR2 YYEKEE (reference sequence). The CDR3 spells CASSLAPGQPNYGYTF. The whole variable domain, filled in from reference TRBV5-5 and TRBJ1-2, reads DAGVTQSPTHLIKTRGQQVTLRCSPISGHKSVSWYQQVLGQGPQFIFQYYEKEERGRGNFPDRFSARQFPNYSSELNVNALLLGDSALYLCASSLAPGQPNYGYTFGSGTRLTVV.

This chain joins TRBV15 and TRBJ2-1. This CDR3 has 16 residues. Germline loops: CDR1 LNHNV, CDR2 YYDKDF (reference sequence). CDR3 in amino acids: CATSRDKAPTYNEQFF.

The chain is built from TRBV10-3 and TRBJ2-7; TCRdb reports TRBD1, a call that lacks DNA to check it against. Germline lookup yields CDR1 ENHRY and CDR2 SYGVKD. This CDR3 region has 12 residues. CDR3 amino acids: CATGQGDYEQYF.

This chain links TRBV7-8 with TRBJ2-7. The CDR3 loop spans 13 amino acids. Germline V gene sequence: CDR1 SGHVS, CDR2 FQNEAQ. The CDR3 spells CASSVGPFYEQYF.

The rearrangement links TRBV7-9 to TRBJ2-3. The germline V gene has CDR1 SEHNR and CDR2 FQNEAQ (reference sequence). This CDR3 comprises 17 residues. CDR3 loop: CASSLVVTLIGTDTQYF.

The rearrangement joins TRBV10-3 to TRBJ2-5; TCRdb picks TRBD1, but there is no DNA to check that call. The CDR3 totals 16 residues. Germline V CDR1 and CDR2: ENHRY, SYGVKD. The CDR3 loop is CAISDLGGGPGETQYF.

The CDR3 region is CASSYSTTAQPLSGNTIYF. The rearrangement uses TRBV6-5 and TRBJ1-3; TCRdb's assignment of TRBD1 cannot be checked, as there is no DNA. The germline CDR1 and CDR2 sequences are MNHEY and SVGAGI. The CDR3 is 19 residues long.

This chain links TRBV3-1 with TRBJ2-6; TCRdb returns TRBD1, unconfirmable since there is no DNA. CDR1 is LGHDT, CDR2 YNNKEL, per germline (reference sequence). This CDR3 comprises 15 residues. CDR3 loop: CASSRQHSGANVLTF. The full variable domain, in which reference TRBV3-1 and TRBJ2-6 provide the parts outside the CDR3, is DTAVSQTPKYLVTQMGNDKSIKCEQNLGHDTMYWYKQDSKKFLKIMFSYNNKELIINETVPNRFSPKSPDKAHLNLHINSLELGDSAVYFCASSRQHSGANVLTFGAGSRLTVL.

V is TRBV15 and J is TRBJ1-5; the D gene TCRdb calls, TRBD1, cannot be checked with no DNA. Germline V gene sequence: CDR1 LNHNV, CDR2 YYDKDF (reference sequence). The CDR3 runs to 16 residues. CDR3 region: CATSRDDRGYNQPQHF. The full variable domain, its missing parts supplied by reference TRBV15 and TRBJ1-5, is DAMVIQNPRYQVTQFGKPVTLSCSQTLNHNVMYWYQQKSSQAPKLLFHYYDKDFNNEADTPDNFQSRRPNTSFCFLDIRSPGLGDTAMYLCATSRDDRGYNQPQHFGDGTRLSIL.

This CDR3 reads CASSYHSGRTDTQYF. The chain couples TRBV7-9 to TRBJ2-3. CDR1 SEHNR and CDR2 FQNEAQ come from the germline V gene (reference sequence). This CDR3 contains 15 residues.

The chain recombines TRBV20-1 with TRBJ2-6; the D call from TCRdb, TRBD1, cannot be confirmed without DNA. The CDR3 is made up of 15 amino acids. Germline lookup yields CDR1 DFQATT and CDR2 SNEGSKA (reference sequence). The CDR3 protein is CSARTGVSGANVLTF.

The chain combines TRBV12-3 or TRBV12-4 with TRBJ1-2; the TRBD1 assignment by TCRdb is unverifiable without DNA. This CDR3 contains 15 residues. The CDR3 sequence is CASSSRGTANYGYTF.

The chain carries TRBV11-2 and TRBJ2-3; the TCRdb D gene call, TRBD2, has no DNA to confirm it. Germline lookup yields CDR1 SGHAT and CDR2 FQNNGV. CDR3 length: 18 residues. The CDR3 here is CASSLRSSGGRRADTQYF.

The J gene is TRBJ2-3, the V gene TRBV5-6; TCRdb gives TRBD1 as the D gene, but with no DNA this cannot be confirmed. Germline CDR1 and CDR2: SGHDT and YYEEEE. This CDR3 is 15 amino acids long. The CDR3 spells CASSGLGTGIDTQYF.

This chain joins TRBV5-6 and TRBJ2-7; TCRdb returns TRBD1, unconfirmable since there is no DNA. The CDR3 totals 14 residues. CDR1 and CDR2 from the germline V gene are SGHDT and YYEEEE. The CDR3 loop is CASSGRQGAGEQYF.

The chain carries TRBV6-1 and TRBJ2-5; TCRdb names TRBD1, which stays unverified in the absence of DNA. The length of the CDR3 is 17 residues. Germline V gives CDR1 MNHNS, CDR2 SASEGT. The CDR3 sequence: CASSVTGGMGGQETQYF.

This sequence joins TRBV20-1 and TRBJ1-6; the TCRdb D gene call, TRBD1, has no DNA to confirm it. Germline lookup yields CDR1 DFQATT and CDR2 SNEGSKA (reference sequence). The CDR3 runs 17 residues. The CDR3 loop is CSAPGQGLHQYNSPLHF.

This chain joins TRBV29-1 and TRBJ2-7. The CDR3 has 15 residues. Germline CDR1 is SQVTM and CDR2 is ANQGSEA. CDR3 loop: CSVEDGYGSSYEQYF.

V usage is TRBV12-2 and J usage is TRBJ1-4; as DNA is missing, the TRBD1 call by TCRdb cannot be tested. TRBV12-2 counts as a pseudogene. The CDR3 has 17 amino acids. This chain's CDR3 is CASRPFRASATNEKLFF.